This T cell receptor (beta chain) appears in the sequencing data of a study of T cell repertoires in ileal Crohn's disease. This clone has just one count. TCRdb's table, derived via immunoSEQ multiplex PCR, lists solely in-frame clones and lacks some. Among about 18,000 clones, about three quarters were seen once, and the ten largest hold roughly 4.1%. Time point denoted: inflamed ileum from the surgical specimen. Eligibility required adulthood, ileal or ileocolonic Crohn's disease and indicated ileocolonic resection. Trimming removed 2 bases from V and 2 bases from J; junction bases left unmatched: 0. The CDR3 contains 14 residues. Germline CDR1 and CDR2: SEHNR and FQNEAQ (reference sequence).

The rearrangement uses TRBV7-9 and TRBJ2-5; 9 bases agree with TRBD2. The TCR sequence derives from an adult with Crohn's disease. What was sequenced was ileal tissue. DNA of the CDR3: TGTGCCAGCAGCTTACTAGCGGGACAAGAGACCCAGTACTTC. Translated: CASSLLAGQETQYF.